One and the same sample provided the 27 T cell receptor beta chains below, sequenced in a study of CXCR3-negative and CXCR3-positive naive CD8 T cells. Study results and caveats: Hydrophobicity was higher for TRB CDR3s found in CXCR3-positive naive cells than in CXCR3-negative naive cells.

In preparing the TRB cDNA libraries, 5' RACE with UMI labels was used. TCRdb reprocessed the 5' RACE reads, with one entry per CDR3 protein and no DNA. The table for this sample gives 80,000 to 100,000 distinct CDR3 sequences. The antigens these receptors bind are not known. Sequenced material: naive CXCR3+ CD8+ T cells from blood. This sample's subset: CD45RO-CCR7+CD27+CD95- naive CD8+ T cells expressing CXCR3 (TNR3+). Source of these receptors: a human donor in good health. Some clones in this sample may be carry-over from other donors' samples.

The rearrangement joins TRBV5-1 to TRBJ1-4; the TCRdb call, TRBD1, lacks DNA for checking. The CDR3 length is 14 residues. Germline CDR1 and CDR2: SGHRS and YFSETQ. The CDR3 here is CASSFGQGDEKLFF.

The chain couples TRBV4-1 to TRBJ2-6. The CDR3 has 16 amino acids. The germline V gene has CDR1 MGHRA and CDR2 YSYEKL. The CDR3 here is CASSQDQGSGANVLTF.

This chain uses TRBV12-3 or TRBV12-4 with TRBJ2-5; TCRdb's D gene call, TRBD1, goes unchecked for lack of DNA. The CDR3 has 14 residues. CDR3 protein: CASSFDRGGETQYF.

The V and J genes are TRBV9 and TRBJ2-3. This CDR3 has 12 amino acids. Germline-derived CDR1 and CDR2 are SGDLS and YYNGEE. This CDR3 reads CASSVEADTQYF.

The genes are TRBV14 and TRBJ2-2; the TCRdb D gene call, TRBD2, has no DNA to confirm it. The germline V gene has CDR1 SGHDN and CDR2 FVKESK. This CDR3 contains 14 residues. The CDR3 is CASSRTSGTGELFF.

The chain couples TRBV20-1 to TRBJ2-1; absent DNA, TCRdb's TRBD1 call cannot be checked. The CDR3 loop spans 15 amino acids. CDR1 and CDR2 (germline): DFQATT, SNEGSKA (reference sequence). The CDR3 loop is CSARGVWTGYNEQFF.

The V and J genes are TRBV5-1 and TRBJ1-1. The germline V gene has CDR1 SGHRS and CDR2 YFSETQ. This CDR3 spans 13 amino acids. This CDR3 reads CASSLSGAPEAFF.

This chain's CDR3 is CASSKGLGYNEQFF. The chain is built from TRBV6-2 or TRBV6-3 and TRBJ2-1; TCRdb gives TRBD1 as the D gene, but with no DNA this cannot be confirmed. Germline CDR1 reads MNHEY; CDR2 reads SVGEGT. This CDR3 is 14 amino acids long.

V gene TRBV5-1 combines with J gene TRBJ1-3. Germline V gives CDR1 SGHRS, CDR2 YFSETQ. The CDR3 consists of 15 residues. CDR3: CASSLERLGGNTIYF.

The CDR3 sequence: CASSLIWGNEQFF. This chain uses TRBV9 with TRBJ2-1. The germline V gene encodes CDR1 SGDLS and CDR2 YYNGEE. This CDR3 spans 13 amino acids.

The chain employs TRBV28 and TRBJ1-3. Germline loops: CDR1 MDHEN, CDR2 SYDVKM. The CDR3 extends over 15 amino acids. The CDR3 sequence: CASSFLRTQRNTIYF.

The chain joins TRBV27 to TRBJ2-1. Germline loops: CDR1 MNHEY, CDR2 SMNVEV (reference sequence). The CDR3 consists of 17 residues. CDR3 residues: CASSLTSGDLSYNEQFF.

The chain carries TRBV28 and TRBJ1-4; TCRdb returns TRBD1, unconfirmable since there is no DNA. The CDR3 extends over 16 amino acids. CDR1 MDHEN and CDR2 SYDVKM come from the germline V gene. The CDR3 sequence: CASSSLDSPGSEKLFF.

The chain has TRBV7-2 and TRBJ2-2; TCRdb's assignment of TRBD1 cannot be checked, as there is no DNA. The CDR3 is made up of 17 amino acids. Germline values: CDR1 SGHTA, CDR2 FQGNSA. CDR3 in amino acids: CASSLEGGLLNTGELFF. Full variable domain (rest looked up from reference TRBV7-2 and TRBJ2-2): GAGVSQSPSNKVTEKGKDVELRCDPISGHTALYWYRQSLGQGLEFLIYFQGNSAPDKSGLPSDRFSAERTGGSVSTLTIQRTQQEDSAVYLCASSLEGGLLNTGELFFGEGSRLTVL.

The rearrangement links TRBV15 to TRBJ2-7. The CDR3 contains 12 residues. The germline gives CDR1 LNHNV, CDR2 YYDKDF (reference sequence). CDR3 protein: CATSRGSYEQYF.

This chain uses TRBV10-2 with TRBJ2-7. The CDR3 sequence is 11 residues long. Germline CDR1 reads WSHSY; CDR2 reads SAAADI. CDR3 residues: CASSESREQYF.

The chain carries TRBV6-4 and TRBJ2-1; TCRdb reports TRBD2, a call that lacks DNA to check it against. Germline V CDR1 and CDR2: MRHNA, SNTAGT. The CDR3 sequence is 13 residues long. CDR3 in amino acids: CASSRTKLNEQFF.

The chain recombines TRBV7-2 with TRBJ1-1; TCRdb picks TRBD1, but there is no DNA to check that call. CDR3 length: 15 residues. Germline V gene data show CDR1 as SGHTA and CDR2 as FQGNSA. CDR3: CASSLSGGADTEAFF.

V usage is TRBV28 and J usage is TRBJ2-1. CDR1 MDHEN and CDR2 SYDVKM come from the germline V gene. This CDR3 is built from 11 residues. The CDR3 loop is CASSPDNEQFF.

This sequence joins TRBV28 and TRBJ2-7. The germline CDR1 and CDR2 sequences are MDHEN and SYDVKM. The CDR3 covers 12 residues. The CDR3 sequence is CAVLEGSYEQYF.

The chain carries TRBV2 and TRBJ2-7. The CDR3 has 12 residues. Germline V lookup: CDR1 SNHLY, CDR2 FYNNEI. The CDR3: CASSIDLWEQYF.

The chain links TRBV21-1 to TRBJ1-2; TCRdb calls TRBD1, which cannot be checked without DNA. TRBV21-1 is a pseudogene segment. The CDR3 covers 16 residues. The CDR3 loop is CASSKGARQFIYGYTF.

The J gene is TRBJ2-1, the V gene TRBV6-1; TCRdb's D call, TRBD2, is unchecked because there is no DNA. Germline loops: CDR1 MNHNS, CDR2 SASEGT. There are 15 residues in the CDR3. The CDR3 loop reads CASSEFSGRGDEQFF.

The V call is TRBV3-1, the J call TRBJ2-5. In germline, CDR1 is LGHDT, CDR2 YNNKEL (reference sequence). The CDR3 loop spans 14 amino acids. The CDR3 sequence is CARSQVRLQETQYF.

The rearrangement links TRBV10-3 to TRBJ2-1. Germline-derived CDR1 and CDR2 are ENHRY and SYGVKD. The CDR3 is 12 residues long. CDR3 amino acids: CASSEDLNEQFF.

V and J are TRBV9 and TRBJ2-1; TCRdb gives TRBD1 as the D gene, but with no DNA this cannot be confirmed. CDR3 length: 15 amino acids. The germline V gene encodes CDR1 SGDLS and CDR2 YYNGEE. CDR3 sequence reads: CASSVEEGAYNEQFF. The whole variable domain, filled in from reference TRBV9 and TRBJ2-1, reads DSGVTQTPKHLITATGQRVTLRCSPRSGDLSVYWYQQSLDQGLQFLIQYYNGEERAKGNILERFSAQQFPDLHSELNLSSLELGDSALYFCASSVEEGAYNEQFFGPGTRLTVL.

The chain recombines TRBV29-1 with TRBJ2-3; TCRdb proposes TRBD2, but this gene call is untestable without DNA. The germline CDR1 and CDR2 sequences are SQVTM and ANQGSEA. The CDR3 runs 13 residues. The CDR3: CSVNGLVTDTQYF.